The subject of this entry is one TCR beta chain. Its target is unknown. A read error may explain this, as a much larger clone is one base away. The data derive from a study of lymphopenia after photon versus proton radiotherapy. Points from the study as a whole: Oligoclonal CD8+ Temra expansion after nadir drove photon patients' diversity drop. Photon-treated patients lost naive T cells and TCR diversity; proton-treated stayed stable. Better survival with proton therapy was suggested as possible, not demonstrated. Post-nadir TCR diversity decline inversely tracked overall survival among those who died.

Libraries were prepared by immunoSEQ multiplex PCR; TCRdb keeps only in-frame clonotypes and omits some of them. The table has 150,000 to 200,000 clones, more than 85% seen once. The germline CDR1 and CDR2 sequences are SGDLS and YYNGEE. The CDR3 totals 14 residues. Trimming pared 4 bases from V and 0 bases from J, leaving 11 bases between. J is TRBJ2-7 and V is TRBV9; perhaps TRBD1 as D (5 bases). The TCR sequence derives from a man in his fifties with gastric cancer. The sequencing here drew on peripheral blood, taken from a patient treated with photon-based radiotherapy. Here the CDR3 DNA reads TGTGCCAGCAGCCCCAGACAGATCTCCTACGAGCAGTACTTC. This translates into CASSPRQISYEQYF. Variable domain in full (rest from reference TRBV9 and TRBJ2-7): DSGVTQTPKHLITATGQRVTLRCSPRSGDLSVYWYQQSLDQGLQFLIQYYNGEERAKGNILERFSAQQFPDLHSELNLSSLELGDSALYFCASSPRQISYEQYFGPGTRLTVT.